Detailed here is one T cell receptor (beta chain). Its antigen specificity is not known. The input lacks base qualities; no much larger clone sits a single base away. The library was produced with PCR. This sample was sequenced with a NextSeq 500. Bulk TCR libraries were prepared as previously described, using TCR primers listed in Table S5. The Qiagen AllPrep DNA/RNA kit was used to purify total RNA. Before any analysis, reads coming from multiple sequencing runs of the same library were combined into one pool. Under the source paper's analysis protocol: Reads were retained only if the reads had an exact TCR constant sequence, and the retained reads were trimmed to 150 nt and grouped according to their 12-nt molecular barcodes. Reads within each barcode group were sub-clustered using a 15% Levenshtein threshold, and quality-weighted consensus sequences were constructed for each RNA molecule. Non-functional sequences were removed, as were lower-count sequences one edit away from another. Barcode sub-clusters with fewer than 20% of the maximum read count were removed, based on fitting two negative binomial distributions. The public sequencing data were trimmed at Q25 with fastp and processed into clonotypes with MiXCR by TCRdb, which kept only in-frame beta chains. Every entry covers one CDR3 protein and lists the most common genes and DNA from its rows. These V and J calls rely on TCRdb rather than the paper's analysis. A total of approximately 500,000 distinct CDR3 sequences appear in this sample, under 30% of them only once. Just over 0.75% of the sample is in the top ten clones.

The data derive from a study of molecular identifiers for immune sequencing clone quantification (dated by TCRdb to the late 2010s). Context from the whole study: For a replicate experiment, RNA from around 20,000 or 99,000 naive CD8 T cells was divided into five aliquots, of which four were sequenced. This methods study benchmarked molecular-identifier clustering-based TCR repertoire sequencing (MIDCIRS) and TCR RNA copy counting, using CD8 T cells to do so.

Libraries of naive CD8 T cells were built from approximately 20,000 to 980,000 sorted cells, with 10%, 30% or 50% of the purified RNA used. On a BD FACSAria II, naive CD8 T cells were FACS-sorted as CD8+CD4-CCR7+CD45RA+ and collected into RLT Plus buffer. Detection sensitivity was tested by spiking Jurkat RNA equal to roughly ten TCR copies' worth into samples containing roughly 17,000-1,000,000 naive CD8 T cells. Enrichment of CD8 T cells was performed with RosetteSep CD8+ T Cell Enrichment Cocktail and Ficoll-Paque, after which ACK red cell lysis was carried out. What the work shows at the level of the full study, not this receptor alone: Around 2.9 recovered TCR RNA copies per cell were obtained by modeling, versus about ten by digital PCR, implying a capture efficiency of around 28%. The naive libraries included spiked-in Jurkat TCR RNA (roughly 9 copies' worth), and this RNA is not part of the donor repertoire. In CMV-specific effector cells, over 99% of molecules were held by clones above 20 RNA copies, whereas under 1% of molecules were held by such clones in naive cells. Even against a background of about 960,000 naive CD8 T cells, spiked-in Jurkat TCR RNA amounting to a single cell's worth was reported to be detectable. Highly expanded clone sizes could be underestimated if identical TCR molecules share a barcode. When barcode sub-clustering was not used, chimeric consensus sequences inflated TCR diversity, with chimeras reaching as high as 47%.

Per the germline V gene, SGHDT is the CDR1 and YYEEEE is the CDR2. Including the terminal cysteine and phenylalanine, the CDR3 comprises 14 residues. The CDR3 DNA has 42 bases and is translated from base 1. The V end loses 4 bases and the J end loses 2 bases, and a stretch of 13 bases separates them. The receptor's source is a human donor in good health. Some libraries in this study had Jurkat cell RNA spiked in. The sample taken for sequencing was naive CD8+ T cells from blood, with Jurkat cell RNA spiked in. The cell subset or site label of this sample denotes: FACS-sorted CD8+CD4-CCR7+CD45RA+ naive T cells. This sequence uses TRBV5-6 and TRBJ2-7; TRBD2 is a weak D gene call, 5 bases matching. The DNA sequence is TGTGCCAGCAGCCCGGTCAGAGGGACCTACGAGCAGTACTTC. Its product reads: CASSPVRGTYEQYF.